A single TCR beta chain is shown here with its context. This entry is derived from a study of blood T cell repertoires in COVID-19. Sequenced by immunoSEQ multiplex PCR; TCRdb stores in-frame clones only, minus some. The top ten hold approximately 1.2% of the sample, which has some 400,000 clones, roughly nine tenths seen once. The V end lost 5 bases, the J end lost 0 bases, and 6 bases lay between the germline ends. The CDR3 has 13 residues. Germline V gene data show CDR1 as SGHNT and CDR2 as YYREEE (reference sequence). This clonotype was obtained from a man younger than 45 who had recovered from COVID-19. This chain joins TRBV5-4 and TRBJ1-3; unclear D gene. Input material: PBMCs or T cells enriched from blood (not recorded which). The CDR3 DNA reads TGTGCCAGCAGACGGGACTCTGGAAACACCATATATTTT. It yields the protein CASRRDSGNTIYF. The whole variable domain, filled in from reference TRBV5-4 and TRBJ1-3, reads ETGVTQSPTHLIKTRGQQVTLRCSSQSGHNTVSWYQQALGQGPQFIFQYYREEENGRGNFPPRFSGLQFPNYSSELNVNALELDDSALYLCASRRDSGNTIYFGEGSWLTVV.